Listed below are T cell receptor beta chains from one sample, sequenced in a study of cytomegalovirus exposure and HLA in healthy donors. Assay used: immunoSEQ multiplex PCR; TCRdb lists only in-frame clones, some missing. The sample has around 110,000 clones; 60% to 70% are singletons. Sequenced input: PBMCs. These TCRs come from a woman aged 40 to 50 in good health and CMV-seropositive. Each CDR3 is given with its conserved first and last residue. The D gene is left open where the match is weak. A clone size is listed for some rows: how often the clone was seen (once, few, many), or a class if it is expanded.

j_call d_call v_call clone_size cdr3_nt cdr3_aa
TRBJ1-1 NA TRBV5-4 NA TGTGCCAGCAGCTTGGCGGGGAACACTGAAGCTTTCTTT CASSLAGNTEAFF
TRBJ2-7 TRBD1 TRBV28 NA TGTGCCAGCAGGGGGACAGTTAGCGAGCAGTACTTC CASRGTVSEQYF
TRBJ1-1 NA TRBV7-3 NA TGTGCCAGCAGCTTAATGGTGGGTAAAGGGGTGAACACTGAAGCTTTCTTT CASSLMVGKGVNTEAFF
TRBJ1-4 NA TRBV5-6 NA TGTGCCAGCAGAGCTTGGGGGACTCGAGGTGAAAAACTGTTTTTT CASRAWGTRGEKLFF
TRBJ2-7 NA TRBV14 NA TGTGCCAGCAGCCAAGGGCTCCCAAGCGAGCAGTACTTC CASSQGLPSEQYF
TRBJ1-6 NA TRBV19 NA TGTGCCAGTAGCCGCGACAGAAACTCACCCCTCCACTTT CASSRDRNSPLHF
TRBJ2-3 NA TRBV7-3 NA TGTGCCAGCAGCTTGAGTGTAAGCACAGATACGCAGTATTTT CASSLSVSTDTQYF
TRBJ1-2 NA TRBV7-2 NA TGTGCCAGCAGCTTAGTGGGAGCTAACTATGGCTACACCTTC CASSLVGANYGYTF
TRBJ1-4 NA TRBV15 NA TGTGCCACCAGCACCGACAGGTTCGTCGGTGAAAAACTGTTTTTT CATSTDRFVGEKLFF
TRBJ1-1 TRBD1 TRBV18 NA TGTGCCAGCTCACTCCGGGACAGGAACACTGAAGCTTTCTTT CASSLRDRNTEAFF
TRBJ2-3 NA TRBV4-2 NA TGTGCCAGCAGCCAAGATCAGGTCAGCACAGATACGCAGTATTTT CASSQDQVSTDTQYF
TRBJ2-1 NA TRBV7-9 once TGTGCCAGCAGCTTAGCCGGTAGCCTAAATGAGCAGTTCTTC CASSLAGSLNEQFF
TRBJ2-3 NA TRBV21-1 NA TGTGCCAGCGGTAGCGGAGGGTATGGTACAGATACGCAGTATTTT CASGSGGYGTDTQYF
TRBJ1-1 TRBD1 TRBV7-2 NA TGTGCCAGCAGCTGGGGGACAGGGCTCATGAACACTGAAGCTTTCTTT CASSWGTGLMNTEAFF
TRBJ2-7 TRBD1 TRBV6-5 NA TGTGCCAGCAGTTACGGGACAGGGATAGAGCAGTACTTC CASSYGTGIEQYF
TRBJ1-1 NA TRBV27 few TGTGCCAGCAGTTTAGTGGGGGGTTTGAACACTGAAGCTTTCTTT CASSLVGGLNTEAFF
TRBJ1-2 TRBD1 TRBV5-4 NA TGTGCCAGCAGCTCCCTTGACAGGGTTCAGGGCTACACCTTC CASSSLDRVQGYTF
TRBJ2-1 TRBD2 TRBV5-1 NA TGCGCCAGCAGCTTGGTGGCGGGAGGCCAATACAATGAGCAGTTCTTC CASSLVAGGQYNEQFF
TRBJ2-3 TRBD2 TRBV6-5 NA TGTGCCAGCAGTTATGCGGGAGGGCCTGGAGATACGCAGTATTTT CASSYAGGPGDTQYF
TRBJ2-7 TRBD1 TRBV4-1 NA TGCGCCAGCAGCCCGGACAGGGGCTACGAGCAGTACTTC CASSPDRGYEQYF
TRBJ1-5 TRBD1 TRBV7-8 NA TGTGCCAGCAGCTCAGTGACAGGGGACGGGCAGCCCCAGCATTTT CASSSVTGDGQPQHF
TRBJ1-6 NA TRBV7-3 NA TGTGCCAGCAGCAGGGACACTAATTCACCCCTCCACTTT CASSRDTNSPLHF
TRBJ2-7 TRBD1 TRBV19 few TGTGCCAGTAGTATAAGACAGGGCGACGAGCAGTACTTC CASSIRQGDEQYF
TRBJ2-3 TRBD1 TRBV19 NA TGTGCCAGTAGTACCTCCGGGACAGGGGGAGATACGCAGTATTTT CASSTSGTGGDTQYF
TRBJ1-1 NA TRBV28 NA TGTGCCACGGGAGGGAGGGCCACTGAAGCTTTCTTT CATGGRATEAFF
TRBJ2-7 TRBD2 TRBV4-1 NA TGCGCCAGCAGCCAAGATACACCTAGCGGGAGTCTAAGCGAGCAGTACTTC CASSQDTPSGSLSEQYF
TRBJ2-2 NA TRBV5-1 NA TGCGCCAGCAGCACCACTAGTTCCGGGGAGCTGTTTTTT CASSTTSSGELFF
TRBJ2-5 TRBD2 TRBV4-2 NA TGTGCCAGCAGCCCGCGAACCATAGCGGGGGGACAAGAGACCCAGTACTTC CASSPRTIAGGQETQYF
TRBJ2-2 TRBD2 TRBV19 few TGTGCCAGTAGTGTCCTAGCGGGACACACCGGGGAGCTGTTTTTT CASSVLAGHTGELFF
TRBJ1-4 NA TRBV7-2 NA TGTGCCAGCAGCTTAGACCAGTCTAATGAAAAACTGTTTTTT CASSLDQSNEKLFF
TRBJ2-5 TRBD1 TRBV6-5 NA TGTGCCAGCAGTTTTAGACAGGGTCAAGAGACCCAGTACTTC CASSFRQGQETQYF
TRBJ1-3 NA TRBV19 few TGTGCCAGTTCTAGGTCGGGGGGGCCTGGAAACACCATATATTTT CASSRSGGPGNTIYF
TRBJ1-3 NA TRBV7-9 NA TGTGCCAGCAGCCTCGGACAAGAAGGAAACACCATATATTTT CASSLGQEGNTIYF
TRBJ1-5 NA TRBV27 few TGTGCCAGCAGTCCAGGGTCAGCCGGAGGCAATCAGCCCCAGCATTTT CASSPGSAGGNQPQHF
TRBJ2-5 TRBD1 TRBV28 NA TGTGCCAGCAGTTATCACCCTAAGGGGGCAGAGACCCAGTACTTC CASSYHPKGAETQYF
TRBJ2-7 NA TRBV4-3 NA TGCGCCAGCAGCCAAGCTTTCCCGGGGAACTACGAGCAGTACTTC CASSQAFPGNYEQYF
TRBJ2-7 NA TRBV28 NA TGTGCCAGCAGGCGACTAACCTACGAGCAGTACTTC CASRRLTYEQYF
TRBJ1-2 NA TRBV6-6 NA TGTGCCAGCAGCCCCTCAACAGGGCCGACCTATGGCTACACCTTC CASSPSTGPTYGYTF
TRBJ1-5 NA TRBV28 NA TGTGCCAGCAGTTTATTAGGGGAGGGCAATCAGCCCCAGCATTTT CASSLLGEGNQPQHF
TRBJ2-1 TRBD1 TRBV27 NA TGTGCCAGCAGTACCTTACAGGGGCGGGATGAGCAGTTCTTC CASSTLQGRDEQFF
TRBJ1-3 TRBD1 TRBV5-4 NA TGTGCCAGCAGCTTGGAGACAGGGGAAGGAAACACCATATATTTT CASSLETGEGNTIYF
TRBJ2-5 TRBD2 TRBV10-3 NA TGTGCCACCGCCGGGACTAGCGGGAGAGAGACCCAGTACTTC CATAGTSGRETQYF
TRBJ1-1 TRBD1 TRBV7-2 NA TGTGCCAGCAGCTTTGGGGGGACAGGGAACACTGAAGCTTTCTTT CASSFGGTGNTEAFF
TRBJ1-1 TRBD1 TRBV5-6 NA TGTGCCAGCAGCCTTAGGACAGGGGGCACTGAAGCTTTCTTT CASSLRTGGTEAFF
TRBJ2-5 NA TRBV11-2 few TGTGCCAGCACCATATCCGCCTATAAGACCCAGTACTTC CASTISAYKTQYF
TRBJ1-1 NA TRBV10-2 NA TGCGCCACCACAGGGTTGGAGGCGGCTTTCTTT CATTGLEAAFF
TRBJ2-7 NA TRBV27 NA TGTGCCAGCAGTTTGATTCCAGGGGCCTCCTACGAGCAGTACTTC CASSLIPGASYEQYF
TRBJ2-3 TRBD1 TRBV4-2 NA TGTGCCAGCAGACCTGACGGGACAGAGACAGATACGCAGTATTTT CASRPDGTETDTQYF
TRBJ1-4 NA TRBV18 NA TGTGCCAGCTCACCCATGGCGAGGTCGTCAACTAATGAAAAACTGTTTTTT CASSPMARSSTNEKLFF
TRBJ2-7 NA TRBV4-1 NA TGCGCCAGCAGCCAAGATTTCCCCGGGACTTACGAGCAGTACTTC CASSQDFPGTYEQYF
TRBJ2-3 NA TRBV6-5 few TGTGCCAGCAGTTACTCGCGAGGCTTGGATACGCAGTATTTT CASSYSRGLDTQYF
TRBJ1-1 NA TRBV5-1 NA TGCGCCAGCAGTGTTCGGGGGGACGTGGAGAACACTGAAGCTTTCTTT CASSVRGDVENTEAFF
TRBJ2-3 NA TRBV25-1 NA TGTGCCATCGAGCAACTAGATACAGATACGCAGTATTTT CAIEQLDTDTQYF
TRBJ1-2 NA TRBV29-1 once TGCAGCGTAAGACAGATCCTTAACTATGGCTACACCTTC CSVRQILNYGYTF
TRBJ2-5 NA TRBV7-9 few TGTGCCAGCAGCTCCCTCCGGGACTCATCACTTGGGGAGACCCAGTACTTC CASSSLRDSSLGETQYF
TRBJ1-5 NA TRBV9 NA TGTGCCAGCAGCCAAGGGACAAATAGCAATCAGCCCCAGCATTTT CASSQGTNSNQPQHF
TRBJ2-7 NA TRBV5-6 NA TGTGCCAGCAGCTTGGCGCAAAGGGGTGGTAGCGAGCAGTACTTC CASSLAQRGGSEQYF
TRBJ2-7 TRBD2 TRBV19 NA TGTGCCAGTAGTATAAGGACTAGCGGGAGCCTTTCCTACGAGCAGTACTTC CASSIRTSGSLSYEQYF
TRBJ1-2 NA TRBV7-2 NA TGTGCCAGCAGCTTTCCCAGGACTGTTGGCTACACCTTC CASSFPRTVGYTF